This T cell receptor (beta chain) appears in the sequencing data of a study of read filtering for tumor transcriptome and immune sequencing. This library used approximately 0.4 ug RNA and molecular barcoded adaptors spanning alpha/delta and beta/gamma chains. TCRdb used MiXCR to reprocess the reads, holding one entry per CDR3 protein. The data contain around 140,000 distinct CDR3 sequences, roughly 13% of them seen just once; the ten biggest clones take up around 8.2%. Germline V CDR1 and CDR2: SGHRS, YFSETQ. The V end was cut by 1 base, the J end by 2 bases, with 10 bases between. This CDR3 region has 15 residues. Ten or more counts support this clonotype.

The V gene is TRBV5-1, the J gene TRBJ2-1, with D perhaps matching TRBD1 (6 bases). The source of this sequence is a donor older than 35 with multiple myeloma. Sequenced material: a population of CD138-negative cells sorted from bone marrow. The CDR3 loop is CASSLMGATYNEQFF. DNA for the CDR3: TGCGCCAGCAGCTTGATGGGGGCTACCTACAATGAGCAGTTCTTC.